The clone carrying this T cell receptor (beta chain) has just a few counts. Its specificity is not known. The CDR3 length is 17 residues. CDR1 SGHVS and CDR2 FQNEAQ come from the germline V gene. The V and J ends lost 2 bases and 3 bases, in that order; junction bases with no gene match: 8. Sample-barcoded 5' priming and a J-beta primer mix drove a second PCR of roughly 6 to 12 cycles. TCRdb ran MiXCR on the 5' RACE reads and lists one entry per CDR3 protein. The sample includes some 1.6 million distinct CDR3 sequences, approximately 32% of them seen just once. These data originate in a study of blood T cells in healthy people across ages. Regarding the study as a whole: Versus aged donors, long-lived donors had higher diversity and more naive CD4+ cells. With age, beta diversity per million T cells declined roughly linearly, significantly by 35 to 40.

The chain carries TRBV7-8 and TRBJ2-3; 10 bases match TRBD2. Sample: blood. The receptor was isolated from a woman aged 25 to 39 in good health. The CDR3 DNA reads TGTGCCAGCAGCTTAACTCCGTTGGGACTAGCGACAGATACGCAGTATTTT. Translating it yields CASSLTPLGLATDTQYF.